This T cell receptor (beta chain) is from a study of blood T cells in healthy people across ages. Study results and limitations: Without sorted subsets, naive and antigen-experienced compartments could not be conclusively compared. Samples with more naive T cells showed higher observed beta diversity.

A sample-barcoded 5' primer and a J-beta primer mix were used in a second PCR of roughly 6 to 11 cycles. MiXCR, applied by TCRdb to the 5' RACE reads, yields one record per CDR3 protein. This table has 1.5 million to 2 million distinct CDR3 sequences, roughly 50% appearing once. Donors were systemically healthy Caucasian individuals from Russia aged about 6 to 100 years. Isolating PBMCs gave at least 6 million of these cells per sample. This CDR3 comprises 14 residues. Germline values: CDR1 LGHNA, CDR2 YSLEER. A note on this clonotype: As yet, its antigen is unknown. At one end the junction does not follow the germline gene, possibly because of a read error.

Sequenced: blood. The TCR was taken from a middle-aged woman in good health. V is TRBV4-3 and J is TRBJ2-3; tentatively, D is TRBD1 (5 bases). The CDR3 bases are TGCACCAGCAGCCAAACAGGACCCATGGATACGCAGTATTTT. This translates into CTSSQTGPMDTQYF.